This TCR beta chain originates from a study of Graves' ophthalmopathy and Graves' hyperthyroidism. CAS ≥3, NOSPECS ≥4, moderate-to-severe activity and duration under 3 months marked donors with ophthalmopathy. Researchers turned away patients with other autoimmune diseases, uncontrolled infections, pregnancy or lactation. Diagnoses were established from clinical symptoms, serum thyroxine, TRAb, thyroid ultrasound and orbital computed tomography. Trimming removed 3 bases from V and 6 bases from J; junction bases left unmatched: 4. The V gene's germline CDR1 is SEHNR and CDR2 FQNEAQ (reference sequence). The CDR3 has 14 amino acids. This clonotype was counted only a few times. As the template, RNA transcripts were used to amplify TCR beta CDR3 regions. In the first round, RT-PCR was carried out with HTBI primers, and a multiplex PCR formed the second round. Via MiXCR, TCRdb re-called the multiplex PCR reads, giving one row per CDR3 protein. Of 200,000 to 300,000 distinct CDR3 sequences in the sample, 45% to 55% were seen once.

This chain uses TRBV7-9 with TRBJ2-7; 11 positions agree with TRBD2. Sample: peripheral blood. The TCR sequence derives from an adult man with Graves' ophthalmopathy. The CDR3 bases are TGTGCCAGCAGCTTCGGGACTAGCGGAGCCGAGCAGTACTTC. This encodes CASSFGTSGAEQYF.